The rows below give T cell receptor beta chains drawn from one sample of a study of T cell changes during pregnancy in multiple sclerosis. The data were produced by immunoSEQ multiplex PCR, yet TCRdb's version contains in-frame clones alone and is incomplete. The sample has tens of thousands of clones, 80% to 95% seen once. Material: peripheral blood, obtained in the second trimester of pregnancy. These receptors all stem from a female donor with multiple sclerosis, enrolled in a pregnancy study. Each CDR3 is given with its conserved first and last residue. Clone size is not always given. Where it is, it says once, few, many or a class for expanded clones.

size,V,length,J,CDR3
once,TRBV28,14,TRBJ2-3,CASSGGGSTDTQYF
once,TRBV28,15,TRBJ1-2,CASSSGTGFHYGYTF
-,TRBV10-3,13,TRBJ2-7,CAIKGAGGHEQYF
-,TRBV5-1,15,TRBJ2-1,CASSLLSGDYNEQFF
-,TRBV4-3,14,TRBJ2-3,CASSQEALVDTQYF
once,TRBV15,13,TRBJ2-5,CATSTGQGQTQYF
few,TRBV19,13,TRBJ1-2,CASRSGMVYGYTF
-,TRBV11-2,14,TRBJ2-5,CASSMGQGGETQYF
-,TRBV5-6,14,TRBJ1-2,CASSLGQGGFGYTF
-,TRBV27,18,TRBJ2-1,CASTHRGAERYSYNEQFF
-,TRBV6-1,15,TRBJ2-7,CASRGLAGASYEQYF
-,TRBV5-1,15,TRBJ1-2,CASSLGQGANYGYTF
-,TRBV28,15,TRBJ2-7,CASSPPGTGGYEQYF
-,TRBV25-1,14,TRBJ2-7,CASSVSGSSYEQYF
-,TRBV11-3,15,TRBJ2-7,CASSATGGRVHEQYF
-,TRBV18,13,TRBJ2-5,CASSLTGDETQYF
-,TRBV30,12,TRBJ1-2,CASRTGDFGYTF
-,TRBV18,17,TRBJ2-3,CAGSPLRQGALTDTQYF
-,TRBV27,14,TRBJ1-5,CASKGDSSNQPQHF
-,TRBV7-2,18,TRBJ2-2,CASSLFATGASNTGELFF
-,TRBV5-1,16,TRBJ2-3,CASSLAGQTSTDTQYF
-,TRBV6-6,13,TRBJ1-1,CASSVDRGTEAFF